Below are 9 T cell receptor beta chains sequenced from a single sample in a study of cytomegalovirus exposure and HLA in healthy donors (dated by TCRdb to 2016 to 2017). Libraries were made using the immunoSEQ multiplex PCR assay. For the multiplex PCR, a mixture combining 60 forward primers for TCR Vbeta segments and 13 reverse primers for TCR Jbeta segments was used. TCRdb took over this immuneACCESS table, retaining in-frame rearrangements with V and J assigned. Such tables are incomplete; in checked studies, under half of the missing clones stem from an unresolved V gene, and the remainder is unexplained. Across this sample there are approximately 200,000 clones, with 84% seen only once. The ten top clones hold 0.25% to 0.3% of the sample. The source material was PBMCs. Receptor source: a boy aged 10-17 years in good health and CMV-seronegative.

The J gene is TRBJ2-2, the V gene TRBV15; 7 bases match TRBD1. Looked up from germline, CDR1 is LNHNV and CDR2 is YYDKDF (reference sequence). Trimming took 1 base from V and 5 from J; bases not matched to a gene: 4. The CDR3 runs 15 residues. The CDR3 nucleotides are TGTGCCACCAGCAGAGGGGACAGTTTGACCGGGGAGCTGTTTTTT. Amino acid sequence: CATSRGDSLTGELFF.

This clone was observed once. This chain connects TRBV21-1 to TRBJ2-1; the D call in the table, TRBD1, was not verified against the DNA. TRBV21-1 is designated a pseudogene. The CDR3 runs to 15 residues. For the CDR3, the DNA is TGTGCCAGCAGCAAGGGACAGGTACGTCCTAATGAGCAGTTCTTC. Translation: CASSKGQVRPNEQFF.

V is TRBV7-2 and J is TRBJ2-3, with TRBD2 identical over 7 bases. CDR3 length: 16 residues. V lost 3 bases, J lost 0 bases, and 6 bases stayed unmatched. Germline V gene sequence: CDR1 SGHTA, CDR2 FQGNSA. CDR3 in DNA: TGTGCCAGCAGCTTCAAGGGACTAACTAGCACAGATACGCAGTATTTT. It yields the protein CASSFKGLTSTDTQYF.

V usage is TRBV5-4 and J usage is TRBJ1-3; D remains unclear. The germline gives CDR1 SGHNT, CDR2 YYREEE (reference sequence). V lost 4 bases and J 1 base, leaving 9 bases between the germline ends. The CDR3 sequence is 14 residues long. Here the CDR3 DNA reads TGTGCCAGCAGCCCCGGGAATTCTGGAAACACCATATATTTT. Its protein product is CASSPGNSGNTIYF.

CDR3 loop: CTSSQDPGDTEAFF. The CDR3, as DNA: TGCACCAGCAGCCAAGATCCAGGGGACACTGAAGCTTTCTTT. V is TRBV1 and J is TRBJ1-1; the table assigns TRBD1, which was not confirmed against the DNA. TRBV1 counts as a pseudogene. The CDR3 runs 14 residues.

This chain links TRBV6-5 with TRBJ2-7, with TRBD2 identical over 9 bases. The germline V gene has CDR1 MNHEY and CDR2 SVGAGI. V trimming: 2 bases; J trimming: 2 bases; junction bases outside the gene matches: 1. The CDR3 extends over 14 amino acids. CDR3 protein: CASSYERGAYEQYF. The CDR3, as DNA: TGTGCCAGCAGTTACGAGCGGGGGGCCTACGAGCAGTACTTC.

V gene TRBV27 combines with J gene TRBJ1-4; D uncertain. The CDR3 loop spans 14 amino acids. Trimming removed 6 bases from V and 8 bases from J, with 16 bases in between. The germline gives CDR1 MNHEY, CDR2 SMNVEV (reference sequence). Here the CDR3 reads CASRIIALEEKLFF. The CDR3 region has the DNA TGTGCCAGCAGGATAATAGCCTTGGAGGAAAAACTGTTTTTT.

V and J are TRBV6-6 and TRBJ2-3, with D maybe TRBD1 (6 bases). Trimming took off 2 bases at V and 1 base at J, with 13 bases between the two ends. The CDR3 totals 16 residues. The germline V gene encodes CDR1 MNHNY and CDR2 SVGAGI (reference sequence). The CDR3 is CASSYQPPGGTDTQYF. The CDR3 DNA reads as TGTGCCAGCAGTTACCAACCGCCAGGGGGCACAGATACGCAGTATTTT.

The chain joins TRBV29-1 to TRBJ1-6; D is unresolved. Trimming took 5 bases from V and 8 from J, leaving 13 bases between them. The V gene's germline CDR1 is SQVTM and CDR2 ANQGSEA. The CDR3 sequence is 13 residues long. The CDR3 nucleotides read TGCAGCGTTTCCGGAGGGAGGGATTCACCCCTCCACTTT. This encodes CSVSGGRDSPLHF.